The 31 T cell receptor beta chains below come from one sample, sequenced in a study of blood T cell repertoires in COVID-19. The assay was immunoSEQ multiplex PCR, and TCRdb's table has in-frame clones only and misses some. The top ten clones hold about 20% of a sample with about 75,000 clones, 88% of them seen once. Sequenced: peripheral blood. The receptors shown here come from a human donor in a cohort sampled during active COVID-19.

This chain connects TRBV5-4 to TRBJ2-5; TRBD1 agrees at 9 bases. Germline V gene sequence: CDR1 SGHNT, CDR2 YYREEE (reference sequence). The CDR3 has 13 residues. V shed 4 bases, J shed 3 bases, and the junction held 1 base outside the gene matches. DNA of the CDR3: TGTGCCAGCAGCCGGACAGGGGAAGAGACCCAGTACTTC. It specifies CASSRTGEETQYF.

The V and J genes are TRBV5-1 and TRBJ2-5, with 9 bases matching TRBD2. V was pared by 4 bases and J by 3 bases, with 10 bases of the junction left unmatched. The CDR3 spans 16 residues. CDR1 and CDR2 from the germline V gene are SGHRS and YFSETQ. Written as DNA, the CDR3 is TGCGCCAGCAGCAGACGAGCGGGAGGTCCTGAAGAGACCCAGTACTTC. It codes for CASSRRAGGPEETQYF.

This clone showed up just once. The chain employs TRBV3-1 (or the pseudogene TRBV3-2) and TRBJ1-1; D gene uncertain. The CDR3 extends over 11 amino acids. Trimming cost V 2 bases and J 10 bases, with 8 bases left between them. Germline V lookup: CDR1 LGHDT, CDR2 YNNKEL (reference sequence). In DNA form, the CDR3 reads TGTGCCAGCAGCCAAAGTGGCGGAGCTTTCTTT. Protein sequence: CASSQSGGAFF.

V usage is TRBV28 and J usage is TRBJ1-1, with D hard to call. The CDR3 is made up of 13 amino acids. The germline V gene has CDR1 MDHEN and CDR2 SYDVKM. The germline V and J ends were trimmed by 8 bases and 11 bases, with 21 bases remaining between them. As DNA, the CDR3 is TGTGCCAGCCTCTACCCGGCTTCGGGGTTCGCTTTCTTT. It yields the protein CASLYPASGFAFF.

V is TRBV7-2 and J is TRBJ2-2, with 9 bases fitting TRBD2. Germline CDR1 is SGHTA and CDR2 is FQGNSA. Trimming cost V 5 bases and J 3 bases; bases outside gene matches: 7. This CDR3 has 16 amino acids. The CDR3 loop is CASSLDSGSYTGELFF. The CDR3 nucleotides read TGTGCCAGCAGCCTAGATAGCGGGAGTTACACCGGGGAGCTGTTTTTT.

This clone was recorded only once. CDR3 nucleotides: TGTGCCATCAGTGAGGGGTCTCGGGGGGGCACAGATACGCAGTATTTT. Translation: CAISEGSRGGTDTQYF. The chain recombines TRBV10-3 with TRBJ2-3, with TRBD2 matching over 7 bases. The CDR3 spans 16 residues. After removal of 2 bases from V and 1 base from J, the junction contained 6 bases not matched to a gene. Germline assignment: CDR1 ENHRY and CDR2 SYGVKD.

The chain uses TRBV27 and TRBJ2-6, with D possibly matching TRBD1 (6 bases). Per the germline V gene, CDR1 is MNHEY and CDR2 is SMNVEV (reference sequence). The CDR3 is made up of 20 amino acids. Trimming shortened V by 1 base and J by 0 bases, and 19 bases separated the two germline ends. The CDR3 region is CASSLFPVGQLISGANVLTF. The CDR3 DNA is TGTGCCAGCAGTTTATTCCCGGTTGGACAGCTGATCTCTGGGGCCAACGTCCTGACTTTC.

The chain combines TRBV27 with TRBJ2-7; maybe TRBD1 (7 bases). Per germline, CDR1 MNHEY and CDR2 SMNVEV (reference sequence). V was trimmed by 2 bases and J by 2 bases, leaving 16 bases between them. The CDR3 is 16 residues long. The CDR3 region is CASSLVGQGGTYEQYF. CDR3 bases: TGTGCCAGCAGTTTAGTCGGCCAGGGGGGAACCTACGAGCAGTACTTC.

This sequence joins TRBV24-1 and TRBJ2-3; 7 bases align to TRBD2. J was trimmed by 2 bases and V by 3 bases; bases with no gene match: 10. The CDR3 totals 17 residues. CDR1 and CDR2 (germline): KGHDR, SFDVKD. CDR3 in amino acids: CATSDGASGQVTDTQYF. CDR3 coding DNA: TGTGCCACCAGTGATGGCGCTAGCGGCCAGGTCACAGATACGCAGTATTTT.

The gene calls are TRBV27 and TRBJ1-2, with D tentatively TRBD1 (6 bases). The V end lost 6 bases, the J end lost 3 bases, and 14 bases lay between the germline ends. The CDR3 covers 14 residues. Germline V lookup: CDR1 MNHEY, CDR2 SMNVEV (reference sequence). The DNA for the CDR3 is TGTGCCAGCAGCGATCGGACAGCACACTATGGCTACACCTTC. It encodes CASSDRTAHYGYTF.

In its sample, this clone was seen a few times. The genes are TRBV30 and TRBJ2-1; TRBD1 matches 10 bases. The CDR3 runs 14 residues. V was clipped by 2 bases and J by 9 bases; unmatched bases: 7. From germline, CDR1 is GTSNPN and CDR2 SVGIG (reference sequence). The DNA of the CDR3 is TGTGCCTGGAGTATCGGGACAGGGGCGGGTGAGCAGTTCTTC. Protein: CAWSIGTGAGEQFF.

This CDR3 reads CSVEQVLGGTEAFF. The DNA of the CDR3 is TGCAGCGTTGAGCAGGTCTTGGGAGGCACTGAAGCTTTCTTT. This sequence joins TRBV29-1 and TRBJ1-1; no reliable D call. The CDR3 is 14 amino acids. V was cut by 3 bases and J by 4 bases, with 15 bases left in between. Germline values: CDR1 SQVTM, CDR2 ANQGSEA.

The CDR3 bases are TGTGCCAGCAGCTTGTTCGCCACAGGGAGGGGCCCTAACTATGGCTACACCTTC. Protein: CASSLFATGRGPNYGYTF. The chain couples TRBV5-7 to TRBJ1-2; perhaps TRBD1 as D (6 bases). TRBV5-7 is assigned to the ORF class and has an uncertain function. The CDR3 loop spans 18 amino acids. Trimming cost V 1 base and J 0 bases, with 19 bases left between them.

This chain uses TRBV2 with TRBJ1-1; 7 positions match TRBD1. The CDR3 is 13 amino acids. Looked up from germline, CDR1 is SNHLY and CDR2 is FYNNEI. J gave up 7 bases and V 6 bases, and 8 bases lay outside the gene matches. The CDR3 protein is CASRYQGVFEAFF. The CDR3 DNA sequence: TGTGCCAGCAGGTATCAGGGGGTCTTTGAAGCTTTCTTT.

The chain couples TRBV29-1 to TRBJ1-1, with D possibly matching TRBD1 (6 bases). The V and J ends lost 4 bases and 1 base respectively, with 7 bases between them. Germline CDR1 is SQVTM and CDR2 is ANQGSEA. This CDR3 is built from 12 residues. The CDR3 DNA follows: TGCAGCGTTGTGGACAGGAACACTGAAGCTTTCTTT. Translated: CSVVDRNTEAFF.

The chain has TRBV7-3 and TRBJ1-1; the D is unclear. This CDR3 comprises 13 residues. In germline, CDR1 is SGHTA, CDR2 FQGTGA. V lost 5 bases, J lost 6 bases, and 13 bases lay in between. CDR3 bases: TGTGCCAGCAGCCCCGACATGATCGCTGAAGCTTTCTTT. The encoded protein is CASSPDMIAEAFF.

The genes are TRBV7-2 and TRBJ2-1; 15 bases are a match to TRBD2. V lost 5 bases, J lost 7 bases, and 3 bases stayed unmatched. Germline assignment: CDR1 SGHTA and CDR2 FQGNSA. The CDR3 covers 15 residues. CDR3 in amino acids: CASSLGLAGGNEQFF. The CDR3 DNA is TGTGCCAGCAGCCTAGGACTAGCGGGGGGGAATGAGCAGTTCTTC.

The V and J genes are TRBV19 and TRBJ2-5, with 10 bases fitting TRBD1. V dropped 10 bases and J dropped 4; count of bases not matched to a gene: 18. The length of the CDR3 is 17 residues. Germline CDR1 reads LNHDA; CDR2 reads SQIVND (reference sequence). CDR3 bases: TGTGCCACCAACCCCGGGACAGGGGTGCCATTGGCAGAGACCCAGTACTTC. As protein: CATNPGTGVPLAETQYF.

This clone was detected once. The chain joins TRBV7-9 to TRBJ2-1, with 8 bases fitting TRBD2. The CDR3 spans 16 residues. Germline values: CDR1 SEHNR, CDR2 FQNEAQ (reference sequence). Trimming took 5 bases from V and 0 from J; bases not matched to a gene: 6. The CDR3 DNA sequence: TGTGCCAGCAGCCCGGGGGGGCCGAGCTCCTACAATGAGCAGTTCTTC. This translates into CASSPGGPSSYNEQFF.

The chain has TRBV11-3 and TRBJ2-2, with a possible D match to TRBD2 (5 bases). V dropped 0 bases and J dropped 8 bases, with 7 bases sitting between them. The CDR3 runs 13 residues. Germline CDR1 reads SGHNT; CDR2 reads YENEEA. The CDR3: CASSLEGGGELFF. CDR3 nucleotide sequence: TGTGCCAGCAGCTTAGAAGGAGGAGGGGAGCTGTTTTTT.

The chain uses TRBV28 and TRBJ2-7, with 9 nucleotides matching TRBD2. With V trimmed by 2 bases and J by 1 base, 6 bases remained unmatched. CDR1 is MDHEN, CDR2 SYDVKM, per germline. This CDR3 is 16 amino acids long. The CDR3 sequence is CASSLSSGGASYEQYF. The CDR3 coding sequence is TGTGCCAGCAGTTTAAGTAGCGGGGGAGCTTCCTACGAGCAGTACTTC.

The chain uses TRBV5-1 and TRBJ2-2; possibly TRBD1 for D (6 bases). The CDR3 totals 17 residues. The V and J ends lost 0 bases and 0 bases respectively, with 12 bases between them. Germline V gene sequence: CDR1 SGHRS, CDR2 YFSETQ. CDR3 sequence reads: CASSLVGTPANTGELFF. DNA of the CDR3: TGCGCCAGCAGCTTGGTGGGGACACCCGCGAACACCGGGGAGCTGTTTTTT.

V is TRBV28 and J is TRBJ1-2; no firm D call. The germline V and J ends were trimmed by 1 base and 8 bases, with 8 bases remaining between them. CDR1 is MDHEN, CDR2 SYDVKM, per germline. The CDR3 covers 12 residues. The CDR3 coding sequence is TGTGCCAGCAGTTTATTAGTGGAGGGCTACACCTTC. Translated: CASSLLVEGYTF.

The rearrangement joins TRBV4-3 to TRBJ1-2; D gene ambiguous. This CDR3 contains 14 residues. Germline assignment: CDR1 LGHNA and CDR2 YSLEER. V lost 1 base and J 2 bases, leaving 8 bases between the germline ends. For the CDR3, the DNA is TGCGCCAGCAGCCAAGGGCAGGCAAACTATGGCTACACCTTC. This translates into CASSQGQANYGYTF.

The chain employs TRBV3-1 (or the pseudogene TRBV3-2) and TRBJ2-7; D ambiguous. The germline V and J ends were trimmed by 1 base and 6 bases, with 10 bases remaining between them. The CDR3 extends over 13 amino acids. CDR1 and CDR2 from the germline V gene are LGHDT and YNNKEL (reference sequence). The CDR3 nucleotides read TGTGCCAGCAGCCAAGGAATAACTCCCGAGCAGTACTTC. Translated, it gives CASSQGITPEQYF.

This chain uses TRBV19 with TRBJ1-1; D gene unclear. The CDR3 covers 14 residues. Trimming removed 5 bases at V and 0 bases at J, with 10 bases between. The germline V gene encodes CDR1 LNHDA and CDR2 SQIVND (reference sequence). The CDR3 is CASSLDTLNTEAFF. CDR3 sequence (DNA): TGTGCCAGTAGTCTCGACACCTTGAACACTGAAGCTTTCTTT.

The chain combines TRBV3-1 (or the pseudogene TRBV3-2) with TRBJ2-7; 7 nucleotides line up with TRBD1. V dropped 5 bases and J dropped 0; count of bases not matched to a gene: 7. Per germline, CDR1 LGHDT and CDR2 YNNKEL (reference sequence). This CDR3 region has 15 residues. The DNA of the CDR3 is TGTGCCAGCAGCTACGGACAGGCCTCCTCCTACGAGCAGTACTTC. Its translation is CASSYGQASSYEQYF.

V and J are TRBV18 and TRBJ2-2; 7 bases fit TRBD1. Germline CDR1 is KGHSH and CDR2 is LQKENI. V was pared by 1 base and J by 4 bases, with 0 bases of the junction left unmatched. The CDR3 spans 14 residues. DNA for the CDR3: TGTGCCAGCTCACCACAGGGGGCCACCGGGGAGCTGTTTTTT. Translation: CASSPQGATGELFF. The full variable domain, its missing parts supplied by reference TRBV18 and TRBJ2-2, is NAGVMQNPRHLVRRRGQEARLRCSPMKGHSHVYWYRQLPEEGLKFMVYLQKENIIDESGMPKERFSAEFPKEGPSILRIQQVVRGDSAAYFCASSPQGATGELFFGEGSRLTVL.

Here the CDR3 DNA reads TGTGCCGCGGCAAGCGGCCAAGAGACCCAGTACTTC. It translates to CAAASGQETQYF. This chain joins TRBV10-3 and TRBJ2-5; a possible D gene is TRBD2 (5 bases). Trimming stripped 11 bases from V and 1 base from J, with 11 bases between. The CDR3 consists of 12 residues. Germline loops: CDR1 ENHRY, CDR2 SYGVKD.

The chain is built from TRBV28 and TRBJ1-1, with D tentatively TRBD1 (6 bases). V was shortened by 8 bases and J by 1 base, with 11 bases between the two germline ends. CDR1 and CDR2 (germline): MDHEN, SYDVKM. This CDR3 contains 13 residues. CDR3 nucleotides: TGTGCCAGCTCGACAGGAACGAACACTGAAGCTTTCTTT. Translation gives CASSTGTNTEAFF.

The rearrangement uses TRBV28 and TRBJ1-5, with D perhaps matching TRBD1 (6 bases). CDR3 length: 14 amino acids. Per germline, CDR1 MDHEN and CDR2 SYDVKM. The V end lost 5 bases, the J end lost 9 bases, and 17 bases lay between the germline ends. The CDR3 region has the DNA TGTGCCAGCAGTCCCCGACAGGAGCGTTGGCCCCAGCATTTT. Translation: CASSPRQERWPQHF.